These T cell receptor beta chains were read from a single sample in a study of T cells in Graves' hyperthyroidism and ophthalmopathy. TCRdb recomputed calls from the multiplex PCR reads with MiXCR, one row per CDR3 protein. This sample has roughly 180,000 distinct CDR3 sequences; 9.4% occur once, and the top ten carry around 20%. The sequencing input was blood. These receptors originate from a woman aged 18 to 35 with Graves' hyperthyroidism that later progressed to Graves' ophthalmopathy. CDR3s include the opening cysteine and the closing phenylalanine or tryptophan. A D gene is named only where the DNA matches it firmly. A row's size may be missing; if present it is once, few, many or a size class.

j_call	clone_size	v_call	d_call	cdr3_aa	cdr3_nt
TRBJ2-7	many	TRBV5-8	NA	CASSQAVGSTYEQYF	TGTGCCAGCAGCCAGGCGGTCGGCAGCACCTACGAGCAGTACTTC
TRBJ1-1	many	TRBV19	NA	CASSIAVSTEAFF	TGTGCCAGTAGTATCGCCGTTTCCACTGAAGCTTTCTTT
TRBJ2-5	few	TRBV7-3	NA	CASRLGSSETQYF	TGTGCCAGCAGGCTTGGGAGTTCGGAGACCCAGTACTTC
TRBJ2-1	many	TRBV12-3/TRBV12-4	NA	CASSFSQGQQFF	TGTGCCAGCAGTTTTTCGCAGGGCCAGCAGTTCTTC
TRBJ2-1	few	TRBV9	NA	CASSAAARRSEQFF	TGTGCCAGCAGCGCGGCCGCTAGACGGAGTGAGCAGTTCTTC
TRBJ1-5	many	TRBV7-2	NA	CASSLGLFSNQPQHF	TGTGCCAGCAGCTTGGGTCTGTTTAGCAATCAGCCCCAGCATTTT
TRBJ1-2	many	TRBV2	NA	CASSQVSIRTYGYTF	TGTGCCAGCAGTCAGGTCTCAATTCGGACCTATGGCTACACCTTC
TRBJ1-1	many	TRBV7-3	NA	CASSLMGGRNTEAFF	TGTGCCAGCAGCTTAATGGGGGGCCGGAACACTGAAGCTTTCTTT
TRBJ1-4	many	TRBV18	NA	CASSPDGLESLREKLFF	TGTGCCAGCTCACCGGATGGCTTGGAAAGCTTAAGGGAAAAACTGTTTTTT
TRBJ1-1	many	TRBV5-1	NA	CASSLAGGTTEAFF	TGCGCCAGCAGCTTGGCGGGGGGCACCACTGAAGCTTTCTTT
TRBJ1-4	few	TRBV18	NA	CASLGDRGYNEKLFF	TGTGCCAGCCTAGGGGACCGGGGCTATAATGAAAAACTGTTTTTT
TRBJ2-2	many	TRBV11-2	NA	CASSLAGGELFF	TGTGCCAGCAGCTTAGCTGGCGGGGAGCTGTTTTTT
TRBJ2-7	few	TRBV27	NA	CASSFASPYEQYF	TGTGCCAGCAGTTTTGCTAGTCCCTACGAGCAGTACTTC
TRBJ1-1	many	TRBV20-1	TRBD1	CSAGRGQLNTEAFF	TGCAGTGCCGGCAGGGGACAGTTGAACACTGAAGCTTTCTTT
TRBJ1-5	many	TRBV19	NA	CASSTTLYQGLSKGSPQPQHF	TGTGCCAGTAGTACTACCCTTTACCAGGGATTGTCGAAAGGGAGTCCTCAGCCCCAGCATTTT
TRBJ1-1	many	TRBV7-9	NA	CASSFHDGGRREAFF	TGTGCCAGCAGCTTCCACGATGGGGGGCGCCGTGAAGCTTTCTTT
TRBJ1-6	few	TRBV30	TRBD1	CAWSADRANSPLHF	TGTGCCTGGAGTGCGGACAGGGCCAATTCACCCCTCCACTTT
TRBJ1-1	many	TRBV18	TRBD1	CASSGQGNTEAFF	TGTGCCAGCTCAGGACAGGGGAACACTGAAGCTTTCTTT
TRBJ2-7	many	TRBV9	TRBD1	CASSGGQGPTYEQYF	TGTGCCAGCAGCGGAGGACAGGGCCCCACCTACGAGCAGTACTTC
TRBJ1-1	many	TRBV10-3	TRBD1	CAISNQGEAEAFF	TGTGCCATCAGTAATCAGGGGGAGGCTGAAGCTTTCTTT
TRBJ2-1	few	TRBV20-1	NA	CSCDNLDSYNEQFF	TGCAGTTGTGACAATCTCGACTCCTACAATGAGCAGTTCTTC
TRBJ2-3	many	TRBV15	NA	CATSGLGTFTDTQYF	TGTGCCACCAGCGGATTAGGGACTTTCACAGATACGCAGTATTTT
TRBJ1-1	NA	TRBV7-8	TRBD1	CASSLGYQGAGEAFF	TGTGCCAGCAGCTTAGGCTACCAGGGGGCGGGTGAAGCTTTCTTT
TRBJ1-3	many	TRBV2	NA	CASRGRGRGPASGNTIYF	TGTGCCAGCAGGGGGAGGGGCAGGGGACCCGCCTCTGGAAACACCATATATTTT
TRBJ1-2	few	TRBV6-1	NA	CASSSLMIGLDYGYTF	TGTGCCAGCAGTTCCCTAATGATAGGACTTGATTATGGCTACACCTTC
TRBJ1-1	many	TRBV2	NA	CASTGGGKNTEAFF	TGTGCCAGCACCGGAGGTGGCAAGAACACTGAAGCTTTCTTT
TRBJ1-3	many	TRBV10-3	TRBD1	CAISYWTGQTDSGNTIYF	TGTGCCATCAGCTACTGGACAGGGCAAACTGACTCTGGAAACACCATATATTTT
TRBJ2-5	NA	TRBV25-1	NA	CASSESGKGTQYF	TGTGCCAGCAGTGAATCCGGGAAGGGGACCCAGTACTTC
TRBJ1-2	many	TRBV7-8	TRBD1	CASSLQRQGTSNYGYTF	TGTGCCAGCAGTCTGCAAAGACAGGGAACGTCTAACTATGGCTACACCTTC
TRBJ2-1	many	TRBV2	TRBD1	CASSDSDREYEQFF	TGTGCCAGCAGTGATTCGGACAGGGAATATGAGCAGTTCTTC
TRBJ2-2	many	TRBV10-1	TRBD2	CASSRSGGAGTGELFF	TGCGCCAGCAGTAGAAGCGGGGGGGCCGGAACCGGGGAGCTGTTTTTT
TRBJ2-7	many	TRBV6-1	NA	CAIRAPTYEQYF	TGTGCCATCCGGGCCCCCACCTACGAGCAGTACTTC
TRBJ1-4	few	TRBV4-1	NA	CASSLLPAQGRNEKLFF	TGCGCCAGCAGCCTTCTCCCCGCCCAGGGGCGCAATGAAAAACTGTTTTTT
TRBJ2-7	many	TRBV7-8	TRBD1	CASSPRRTGTYEQYF	TGTGCCAGCAGCCCACGTCGGACAGGCACCTACGAGCAGTACTTC
TRBJ2-2	NA	TRBV19	NA	CASSSTGGGELFF	TGTGCCAGTAGTTCTACCGGGGGTGGGGAGCTGTTTTTT
TRBJ1-6	many	TRBV2	NA	CASSTDINSPLHF	TGTGCCAGCAGCACGGATATTAATTCACCCCTCCACTTT
TRBJ2-1	NA	TRBV7-9	NA	CASSQKGNPNEQFF	TGTGCCAGCAGTCAAAAGGGCAACCCCAATGAGCAGTTCTTC